What follows describes a single TCR beta chain. Negative isolation was used for CD8+ and CD4+ T cells, and FACS enrichment was applied to TEMRA cells. cDNA came from around 0.5 to 1 ug RNA primed by random hexamers. Amplification of TCR beta CDR3 used immunoSEQ multiplex PCR across 54 Vbeta and 13 Jbeta. TCRdb ran MiXCR on the immunoSEQ multiplex PCR reads and lists one entry per CDR3 protein. The table has fewer than 150,000 distinct CDR3 sequences, under 95% seen once. V gave up 4 bases and J gave up 8 bases, with 9 bases separating them. Germline V gene data show CDR1 as PRHDT and CDR2 as FYEKMQ (reference sequence). The CDR3 sequence is 12 residues long. This specimen belongs to a study of CD8 T cells in Susac syndrome.

This clonotype was obtained from a human donor with multiple sclerosis. Input material: CD8+ T cells from PBMCs. The J gene is TRBJ2-1, the V gene TRBV13, with no clear D. For the CDR3, the DNA is TGTGCCAGCAGCTCGGGTGATGATGAGCAGTTCTTC. Translation: CASSSGDDEQFF.